This T cell receptor (beta chain) was captured in a study of T cell changes during pregnancy in multiple sclerosis (dated by TCRdb to about 2019). Some background on the complete study: Changes in the T cell repertoire over the course of pregnancy were examined in this study in women with multiple sclerosis.

The library was made by the immunoSEQ multiplex PCR assay. TCRdb re-hosts the immuneACCESS table, in-frame sequences only. Its copies lack some clones; in the studies checked, an unresolved V gene accounts for under half of them, and the cause for the rest is not known. In this sample the table shows under 80,000 clones, roughly 92% of which occur a single time. 3% to 4.5% of the sample goes to the ten largest clones. V sheds 5 bases and J sheds 11 bases, leaving 16 bases between their ends. The germline V gene encodes CDR1 MNHNS and CDR2 SASEGT. The CDR3 has 14 amino acids, counting the end cysteine and phenylalanine. The DNA shown is the 42-base CDR3, in frame from base 1. Worth noting for this clone: The target of this receptor is not known. Qualities for individual bases were not recorded, and no much larger clone is one base off.

The rearranged chain carries TRBV6-1 and TRBJ1-6; possibly the D gene is TRBD1, per 5 matching bases. The receptor was derived from a female donor in good health, enrolled as a control in a pregnancy study. The sample here was peripheral blood, taken after pregnancy. The sequenced DNA is TGTGCCAGCAGTTGGGACTCCCCAACCGCACCCCTCCACTTT. This is translated as CASSWDSPTAPLHF.